Sequencing of this T cell receptor beta chain was carried out in a study of blood T cell repertoires in COVID-19. Turning to the study itself: Acute and convalescent COVID-19 samples came from the United States, Italy and Spain.

Residents of under 25 US areas, aged roughly 18 to 90 years, made up the participants. Data came from immunoSEQ multiplex PCR; TCRdb stores just in-frame clones and leaves some out. Of hundreds of thousands of clones listed, 85% to 90% are singletons. V was pared by 3 bases and J by 4 bases, with 6 bases of the junction left unmatched. This CDR3 comprises 17 residues. The V gene's germline CDR1 is SGHRS and CDR2 YFSETQ. The genes are TRBV5-1 and TRBJ2-5, with 16 bases that match TRBD2. The sample taken for sequencing was PBMCs or T cells enriched from blood (not recorded which). This receptor was obtained from a man in his thirties or forties who had recovered from COVID-19. The CDR3 spells CASSWGLAGGEGETQYF. CDR3 DNA sequence: TGCGCCAGCAGCTGGGGACTAGCGGGAGGGGAAGGAGAGACCCAGTACTTC.